One T cell receptor beta chain is described in this entry. This sample is drawn from a study of blood T cell repertoires in COVID-19. On the study more broadly: COVID-19 samples collected from the United States, Italy and Spain covered acute and convalescent phases. PBMCs, B-cell-depleted T cells, or T cells provided the cDNA or gDNA that made up the material.

Per the authors' pipeline: Reference gene primer amplification yielded estimated nucleated cell counts. The data were produced by immunoSEQ multiplex PCR, yet TCRdb's version contains in-frame clones alone and is incomplete. Clone size and V and J calls were adopted from that table, with D and trimming inferred from the DNA. The sample records some 260,000 clones, 87% being singletons. The CDR3 sequence is 13 residues long. V lost 2 bases and J lost 5, with 12 bases in between. Per germline, CDR1 GTSNPN and CDR2 SVGIG (reference sequence). Sequencing was carried out using peripheral blood. The gene calls are TRBV30 and TRBJ1-2, with no clear D. This clonotype was obtained from a man younger than 30 with active or convalescent COVID-19. Written as DNA, the CDR3 is TGTGCCTGGAGTCCGGGAATAGGGTATGGCTACACCTTC. It yields the protein CAWSPGIGYGYTF.